This is a list of T cell receptor beta chains from one sample in a study of spatial heterogeneity in lung cancer. TCRdb re-called the 5' RACE reads with MiXCR, one entry per CDR3 protein. The table shows about 94,000 distinct CDR3 sequences, with just under 20% occurring only once. Sequences were derived from PBMCs, sampled at follow-up. The receptor set was obtained from a male donor with early-stage non-small cell lung cancer. Both conserved end residues are part of each CDR3. Fields, in order: V gene, clone size, D gene, J gene, CDR3 DNA, CDR3 protein. D genes are given only for firm matches. Size tells how often a clone was seen (once, few, many) or the class of an expanded clone, and some rows leave it out.

TRBV20-1	.	.	TRBJ2-7	TGCAGTGCTAGGGGGAAGGCCCGTAGCTCCTACGAGCAGTACTTC	CSARGKARSSYEQYF
TRBV3-1	few	TRBD1	TRBJ1-5	TGTGCCAGCAGCCCGGGACAGAATCAGCCCCAGCATTTT	CASSPGQNQPQHF
TRBV12-3/TRBV12-4	few	TRBD1	TRBJ2-2	TGTGCCAGCAGTCTACAGGGGGCGACCGGGGAGCTGTTTTTT	CASSLQGATGELFF
TRBV7-8	.	.	TRBJ1-4	TGTGCCAGCAGCTTAGTTACAGGGACTGAAAAACTGTTTTTT	CASSLVTGTEKLFF
TRBV3-1	few	.	TRBJ2-5	TGTGCCAGCAGCCAAGAGACCCAGTACTTC	CASSQETQYF
TRBV5-1	.	TRBD2	TRBJ2-3	TGCGCCAGCAGCTTGGACTGGGGGGGAGGCACAGATACGCAGTATTTT	CASSLDWGGGTDTQYF
TRBV6-5	.	TRBD1	TRBJ1-5	TGTGCCAGCAGTTTCGGACAGGGGAATCAGCCCCAGCATTTT	CASSFGQGNQPQHF
TRBV21-1	.	.	TRBJ1-5	TGTGCCAGCAGCCAATGGACAGGGGGATCTCATGATCAGCCCCAGCATTTT	CASSQWTGGSHDQPQHF
TRBV19	many	TRBD1	TRBJ2-2	TGTGCCACCAGATTGACAGGGGGCAAGACCGGGGAGCTGTTTTTT	CATRLTGGKTGELFF
TRBV24-1	few	.	TRBJ2-3	TGTGCCACCAGTATCGGGGAATACCCAAGCACAGATACGCAGTATTTT	CATSIGEYPSTDTQYF
TRBV10-3	few	TRBD1	TRBJ1-4	TGTGCCATCAGCGACAGGGGGGATGAAAAACTGTTTTTT	CAISDRGDEKLFF
TRBV30	.	.	TRBJ2-7	TGTGCCTGGAGTCGTGGCGGACCCGGCGAGCAGTACTTC	CAWSRGGPGEQYF
TRBV28	many	TRBD2	TRBJ2-1	TGTGCCAGCAGAACCCTAGCGGGGGCCTACAATGAGCAGTTCTTC	CASRTLAGAYNEQFF
TRBV2	.	.	TRBJ1-2	TGTGCCAGCAGTGAAGCGCGAGGGGTTGGCGGCTACACCTTC	CASSEARGVGGYTF
TRBV10-2	.	.	TRBJ2-3	TGCGCCAGCAGGAAAGTTGGGGTGGCAGATACGCAGTATTTT	CASRKVGVADTQYF
TRBV6-6	many	.	TRBJ1-2	TGTGCCAGCAGCCCCCAGCCTGGGACCAAAATAGCCGCCGGCTATGGCTACACCTTC	CASSPQPGTKIAAGYGYTF
TRBV5-1	.	TRBD1	TRBJ2-2	TGCGCCAGCAGCTCAGGGGGCGCCGGGGAGCTGTTTTTT	CASSSGGAGELFF
TRBV5-8	.	.	TRBJ2-1	TGTGCCAGCAGCTTAGTCCGGGATACTTCCTACAATGAGCAGTTCTTC	CASSLVRDTSYNEQFF
TRBV4-3	once	.	TRBJ1-3	TGCGCCAGCAGCCAAGATCCCGCCCAGGCTGGAAACACCATATATTTT	CASSQDPAQAGNTIYF
TRBV7-9	few	.	TRBJ2-3	TGTGCCAGCAGCCCCCGTCTGGCTAGCACAGATACGCAGTATTTT	CASSPRLASTDTQYF
TRBV20-1	.	TRBD1	TRBJ1-4	TGCAGTGCTAGAGATCCTACAGGGGGCTATGAAAAACTGTTTTTT	CSARDPTGGYEKLFF
TRBV4-1	.	.	TRBJ1-5	TGCGCCAGCAGCCAAGGGTCCGGGTATAGCAATCAGCCCCAGCATTTT	CASSQGSGYSNQPQHF
TRBV20-1	few	.	TRBJ1-2	TGCAGTGCTAGCAAATCACAGGGCGGGGGATATGGCTACACCTTC	CSASKSQGGGYGYTF
TRBV12-5	few	.	TRBJ2-5	TGTGCTAGTGGTCCGGGACGGACACTGAACCAAGAGACCCAGTACTTC	CASGPGRTLNQETQYF
TRBV6-5	few	TRBD1	TRBJ1-4	TGTGCCAGCAGTTTGCTTCGGAAGGGGGCGGGTGAAAAACTGTTTTTT	CASSLLRKGAGEKLFF
TRBV6-2/TRBV6-3	.	.	TRBJ1-1	TGTGCCAGCAGTTACTCCACTACAGGGCCGAACACTGAAGCTTTCTTT	CASSYSTTGPNTEAFF
TRBV3-1	few	.	TRBJ2-7	TGTGCCAGCAGCCAAGTTCCAAACAACGAGCAGTACTTC	CASSQVPNNEQYF
TRBV14	few	.	TRBJ1-1	TGTGCCAGCAGCCAAGGCCAGAACACTGAAGCTTTCTTT	CASSQGQNTEAFF
TRBV20-1	few	TRBD1	TRBJ2-4	TGCAGTGCTAGGGGACAGGGTGCCCTTAAAAACATTCAGTACTTC	CSARGQGALKNIQYF
TRBV6-5	many	.	TRBJ2-3	TGTGCCAGCAGTCCCAGAGAGGGAAATACGCAGTATTTT	CASSPREGNTQYF
TRBV5-1	.	.	TRBJ2-7	TGCGCCAGCAGCTTGGAGTACGAGCAGTACTTC	CASSLEYEQYF
TRBV20-1	.	.	TRBJ1-4	TGCAGTGCTAGCGAGGGGCGTAATGAAAAACTGTTTTTT	CSASEGRNEKLFF
TRBV19	few	TRBD1	TRBJ1-5	TGTGCCAGTAGTAGCGACAGGGCGAAATATCAGCCCCAGCATTTT	CASSSDRAKYQPQHF
TRBV10-3	.	TRBD1	TRBJ2-5	TGTGCCATCAGTGAGTCGAAGAGCAGGGGGCCAGAGACCCAGTACTTC	CAISESKSRGPETQYF
TRBV7-3	.	.	TRBJ2-3	TGTGCCAGCAGCCTGTCCGGGACATACACAGATACGCAGTATTTT	CASSLSGTYTDTQYF
TRBV7-9	once	.	TRBJ2-2	TGTGCCAGCAGCTTATTCGGGGATGGGGAGCTGTTTTTT	CASSLFGDGELFF
TRBV7-3	.	TRBD2	TRBJ2-1	TGTGCCAGCAGCTCGAGCGGGGGTGAGCAGTTCTTC	CASSSSGGEQFF
TRBV3-1	.	.	TRBJ2-3	TGTGCCAGCAGCCAAGATACGGGGGCTTCAAGCACAGATACGCAGTATTTT	CASSQDTGASSTDTQYF
TRBV7-9	.	.	TRBJ1-4	TGTGCCAGCAGACATGGAACGGCTAATGAAAAACTGTTTTTT	CASRHGTANEKLFF
TRBV6-6	many	TRBD2	TRBJ2-3	TGTGCCAGCAGTCCCACCTCACTAGCGGGAGGGGGTACGCAGTATTTT	CASSPTSLAGGGTQYF
TRBV30	.	.	TRBJ1-2	TGTGCCTGGAGTGAAGGTACAGGGAGTGGCTACACCTTC	CAWSEGTGSGYTF
TRBV5-6	.	.	TRBJ1-1	TGTGCCAGCAGCACCGACAGAACTGAAGCTTTCTTT	CASSTDRTEAFF
TRBV2	few	TRBD2	TRBJ2-1	TGTGCCAGCAGCGAGCTTTCAGGACTAGCGGGAGAGAATGAGCAGTTCTTC	CASSELSGLAGENEQFF
TRBV7-9	.	.	TRBJ1-5	TGTGCCAGCAGCCCGATTAATAGCAATCAGCCCCAGCATTTT	CASSPINSNQPQHF
TRBV15	.	TRBD2	TRBJ2-5	TGTGCCACCAACCCTAGCGGCGGCGGTTGGACCCAGTACTTC	CATNPSGGGWTQYF
TRBV6-6	.	TRBD1	TRBJ1-5	TGTGCCAGCAGTCGCTTCCGGGACAGGGGAGGGTCTGACCAGCCCCAGCATTTT	CASSRFRDRGGSDQPQHF
TRBV6-2/TRBV6-3	many	.	TRBJ2-2	TGTGCCAGCAGTTACTCTTATACCGGGGAGCTGTTTTTT	CASSYSYTGELFF
TRBV7-2	few	TRBD2	TRBJ2-3	TGTGCCAGCTGGACTAGCGGGGCGGGCACAGATACGCAGTATTTT	CASWTSGAGTDTQYF
TRBV7-9	few	TRBD2	TRBJ2-7	TGTGCCAGCAGTTCCCTAGCGGGTATATACGAGCAGTACTTC	CASSSLAGIYEQYF
TRBV7-9	.	.	TRBJ1-4	TGTACCAGCAGCCCAATAAGAGGTGAAAAACTGTTTTTT	CTSSPIRGEKLFF
TRBV7-3	.	.	TRBJ1-2	TGTGCCAGCAGCCCCTTCGGGGGCGAGGGCTACACCTTC	CASSPFGGEGYTF